A selection of T cell receptor beta chains follows, all from one sample in a study of cytomegalovirus exposure and HLA in healthy donors. Using immunoSEQ multiplex PCR, the repertoire was profiled, and TCRdb retains in-frame clones only, with some absent. Of roughly 100,000 clones detected, nearly 15% appear once; the ten largest clones hold more than 0.8%. Source material: PBMCs. The origin of the receptors is a female donor in good health and CMV-seronegative. CDR3s include the opening cysteine and the closing phenylalanine or tryptophan. The D gene is left open where the match is weak. The listing skips clone size in some rows; elsewhere it reads once, few, many or a size class.

V gene: TRBV7-2; D gene: TRBD2; clone size: .; J gene: TRBJ2-1; CDR3 protein: CASSVGLASDEQFF; CDR3 DNA: TGTGCCAGCAGCGTCGGACTAGCGAGCGATGAGCAGTTCTTC
V gene: TRBV7-2; D gene: .; clone size: few; J gene: TRBJ1-1; CDR3 protein: CASSLVSGMGTEAFF; CDR3 DNA: TGTGCCAGCAGCTTAGTTTCAGGGATGGGCACTGAAGCTTTCTTT
V gene: TRBV19; D gene: .; clone size: few; J gene: TRBJ2-5; CDR3 protein: CASSPLGETQYF; CDR3 DNA: TGTGCCAGTAGTCCCCTCGGGGAGACCCAGTACTTC
V gene: TRBV13; D gene: TRBD1; clone size: few; J gene: TRBJ1-3; CDR3 protein: CASSPTGVAGNTIYF; CDR3 DNA: TGTGCCAGCAGCCCCACAGGGGTGGCTGGAAACACCATATATTTT
V gene: TRBV27; D gene: .; clone size: .; J gene: TRBJ2-6; CDR3 protein: CASSLEGQGGAGANVLTF; CDR3 DNA: TGTGCCAGCAGTTTAGAAGGGCAGGGAGGAGCTGGGGCCAACGTCCTGACTTTC
V gene: TRBV19; D gene: .; clone size: .; J gene: TRBJ2-5; CDR3 protein: CASSTVHTREGTQYF; CDR3 DNA: TGTGCCAGTAGTACCGTCCATACTAGAGAAGGGACCCAGTACTTC
V gene: TRBV12-1; D gene: .; clone size: .; J gene: TRBJ2-3; CDR3 protein: CASSAGDLGGTDTQYF; CDR3 DNA: TGTGCCAGCAGCGCGGGGGACTTGGGGGGCACAGATACGCAGTATTTT
V gene: TRBV25-1; D gene: TRBD1; clone size: few; J gene: TRBJ1-2; CDR3 protein: CASSEGQGSDGYTF; CDR3 DNA: TGTGCCAGCAGTGAGGGACAGGGGTCGGATGGCTACACCTTC
V gene: TRBV5-1; D gene: TRBD2; clone size: .; J gene: TRBJ2-5; CDR3 protein: CASSLASSGGAGETQYF; CDR3 DNA: TGCGCCAGCAGCTTGGCTTCTAGCGGGGGGGCCGGGGAGACCCAGTACTTC
V gene: TRBV11-2; D gene: TRBD1; clone size: .; J gene: TRBJ2-7; CDR3 protein: CASSLNRGEQYF; CDR3 DNA: TGTGCCAGCAGCTTAAACAGGGGCGAGCAGTACTTC
V gene: TRBV7-8; D gene: TRBD1; clone size: few; J gene: TRBJ1-1; CDR3 protein: CASSFAGQGSNTEAFF; CDR3 DNA: TGTGCCAGCAGCTTTGCGGGACAGGGCTCCAACACTGAAGCTTTCTTT
V gene: TRBV5-1; D gene: TRBD1; clone size: .; J gene: TRBJ2-7; CDR3 protein: CASSLESGTGPYEQYF; CDR3 DNA: TGCGCCAGCAGCTTGGAGTCCGGGACAGGGCCCTACGAGCAGTACTTC
V gene: TRBV5-6; D gene: TRBD1; clone size: few; J gene: TRBJ1-6; CDR3 protein: CASSLWDRANSPLHF; CDR3 DNA: TGTGCCAGCAGCTTGTGGGACAGGGCAAATTCACCCCTCCACTTT
V gene: TRBV27; D gene: .; clone size: .; J gene: TRBJ2-7; CDR3 protein: CASSLGAGSSYEQYF; CDR3 DNA: TGTGCCAGCAGTTTAGGCGCTGGGAGCTCCTACGAGCAGTACTTC
V gene: TRBV7-2; D gene: .; clone size: once; J gene: TRBJ2-1; CDR3 protein: CASHYARGTYNEQFF; CDR3 DNA: TGTGCCAGCCACTACGCGAGAGGGACCTACAATGAGCAGTTCTTC
V gene: TRBV7-2; D gene: TRBD2; clone size: .; J gene: TRBJ2-7; CDR3 protein: CASSKTSGGPYEQYF; CDR3 DNA: TGTGCCAGCAGCAAGACTAGCGGGGGCCCCTACGAGCAGTACTTC
V gene: TRBV7-2; D gene: TRBD2; clone size: .; J gene: TRBJ2-7; CDR3 protein: CASSLSSRLAGEGYEQYF; CDR3 DNA: TGTGCCAGCAGCTTATCTTCTAGACTAGCGGGAGAAGGGTACGAGCAGTACTTC
V gene: TRBV14; D gene: .; clone size: few; J gene: TRBJ2-7; CDR3 protein: CASSSLGTQTYEQYF; CDR3 DNA: TGTGCCAGCAGCTCCCTAGGGACACAGACCTACGAGCAGTACTTC
V gene: TRBV11-2; D gene: TRBD2; clone size: .; J gene: TRBJ2-3; CDR3 protein: CASSPRTSNTDTQYF; CDR3 DNA: TGTGCCAGCAGCCCCCGGACTAGCAACACAGATACGCAGTATTTT
V gene: TRBV19; D gene: .; clone size: few; J gene: TRBJ2-7; CDR3 protein: CASSIAPGEQYF; CDR3 DNA: TGTGCCAGTAGTATAGCACCCGGGGAGCAGTACTTC
V gene: TRBV6-6; D gene: .; clone size: .; J gene: TRBJ1-5; CDR3 protein: CASSYSGRGPQHF; CDR3 DNA: TGTGCCAGCAGTTACTCGGGGAGAGGGCCCCAGCATTTT
V gene: TRBV27; D gene: .; clone size: .; J gene: TRBJ2-1; CDR3 protein: CASGLRGNSNEQFF; CDR3 DNA: TGTGCCAGCGGCCTTCGGGGTAACAGTAATGAGCAGTTCTTC
V gene: TRBV4-1; D gene: .; clone size: .; J gene: TRBJ2-3; CDR3 protein: CASSQGGVTDTQYF; CDR3 DNA: TGCGCCAGCAGCCAAGGGGGGGTTACAGATACGCAGTATTTT
V gene: TRBV30; D gene: TRBD1; clone size: few; J gene: TRBJ2-5; CDR3 protein: CAWSGTVFQETQYF; CDR3 DNA: TGTGCCTGGAGCGGGACAGTCTTCCAAGAGACCCAGTACTTC